A single sample is the source of the 27 T cell receptor beta chains below, sequenced in a study of blood T cells in healthy people across ages. A second roughly 6 to 11 cycle PCR used barcoded and J-beta primers. TCRdb itself ran the 5' RACE reads through MiXCR, one entry per CDR3 protein. The sample comprises approximately 960,000 distinct CDR3 sequences, about 27% of which are singletons, and 10% rests with the top ten. The sample was also linked to a second study, of T cells of mothers and their children.

The sequenced material came from blood. These receptors were collected from a woman aged 35 to 49 in good health.

The V and J genes are TRBV2 and TRBJ2-7; the D gene is possibly TRBD2 (6 bases). The CDR3 length is 13 residues. V lost 6 bases to trimming and J lost 0 bases, with 9 bases between them. CDR1 SNHLY and CDR2 FYNNEI come from the germline V gene. The CDR3 region is CASRREISYEQYF. The CDR3 nucleotides are TGTGCCAGCAGGCGGGAAATCTCCTACGAGCAGTACTTC.

This clonotype has just one count. The chain is built from TRBV7-2 and TRBJ2-7; 13 bases are shared with TRBD2. The better agreement between TRBJ2-5 and the DNA end casts doubt on the J call. The CDR3 runs to 15 residues. Germline CDR1 is SGHTA and CDR2 is FQGNSA. CDR3 in DNA: TGTGCCAGCAGCCCCACTAGCGGGGGGGCCGTGACCCAGTACTTC. Translating it yields CASSPTSGGAVTQYF.

The table lists this clonotype with many counts. The gene calls are TRBV7-6 and TRBJ2-5; 8 bases line up with TRBD2. Trimming removed 1 base from V and 5 bases from J; junction bases left unmatched: 3. The CDR3 has 14 amino acids. Germline loops: CDR1 SGHVS, CDR2 FNYEAQ. In DNA, the CDR3 is TGTGCCAGCAGCTTAGTAGCGGGGAAGGAGACCCAGTACTTC. Translating it yields CASSLVAGKETQYF.

This clonotype was counted ten times or more. This sequence joins TRBV10-3 and TRBJ2-1, with 12 bases fitting TRBD2. This CDR3 spans 14 amino acids. Trimming cost V 5 bases and J 5 bases; bases outside gene matches: 1. Germline lookup yields CDR1 ENHRY and CDR2 SYGVKD. The CDR3 bases are TGTGCCATCAGTAGACTAGCGGGGGACAATGAGCAGTTCTTC. This encodes CAISRLAGDNEQFF.

DNA of the CDR3: TGTGCCAGCAGTTTAGGGCATCCGAACACTGAAGCTTTCTTT. Translating it yields CASSLGHPNTEAFF. The rearrangement links TRBV12-3 or TRBV12-4 to TRBJ1-1; D gene ambiguous. V lost 1 base and J 1 base, leaving 7 bases between the germline ends. The CDR3 is made up of 14 amino acids.

This clonotype was detected only a few times. This chain joins TRBV6-2 or TRBV6-3 and TRBJ1-5; TRBD1 agrees at 12 bases. In germline, CDR1 is MNHEY, CDR2 SVGEGT. This CDR3 is built from 15 residues. V was pared by 6 bases and J by 6 bases, with 6 bases of the junction left unmatched. CDR3 protein: CASSPRDRGLQPQHF. CDR3 in DNA: TGTGCCAGCAGCCCCCGGGACAGGGGGCTTCAGCCCCAGCATTTT.

The sample holds a few counts of this clonotype. The gene calls are TRBV29-1 and TRBJ1-5; no firm D call. This CDR3 has 13 residues. The V end was cut by 5 bases, the J end by 0 bases, with 8 bases between. The germline V gene encodes CDR1 SQVTM and CDR2 ANQGSEA. Written as DNA, the CDR3 is TGCAGCGTTCAGACATATAGCAATCAGCCCCAGCATTTT. It translates to CSVQTYSNQPQHF. The whole variable domain, filled in from reference TRBV29-1 and TRBJ1-5, reads SAVISQKPSRDICQRGTSLTIQCQVDSQVTMMFWYRQQPGQSLTLIATANQGSEATYESGFVIDKFPISRPNLTFSTLTVSNMSPEDSSIYLCSVQTYSNQPQHFGDGTRLSIL.

This chain connects TRBV14 to TRBJ2-1; 7 bases fit TRBD2. The CDR3 length is 16 residues. The junction had 11 bases not matched to a gene; V was cut back by 1 base and J by 8 bases. CDR1 and CDR2 from the germline V gene are SGHDN and FVKESK. In DNA, the CDR3 is TGTGCCAGCAGCCAAGGAACTCGCGGGAGAAGCGATGAGCAGTTCTTC. Translation gives CASSQGTRGRSDEQFF. Based on the CDR3 plus reference TRBV14 and TRBJ2-1, the full variable domain is EAGVTQFPSHSVIEKGQTVTLRCDPISGHDNLYWYRRVMGKEIKFLLHFVKESKQDESGMPNNRFLAERTGGTYSTLKVQPAELEDSGVYFCASSQGTRGRSDEQFFGPGTRLTVL.

This chain connects TRBV7-6 to TRBJ2-3; 10 bases map to TRBD2. The CDR3 runs 15 residues. With 6 bases clipped from V and 11 bases from J, the junction kept 14 bases outside the gene matches. Germline CDR1 and CDR2: SGHVS and FNYEAQ. CDR3: CASRFTSGTASKQYF. Written as DNA, the CDR3 is TGTGCCAGCAGGTTCACTAGCGGGACCGCATCTAAGCAGTATTTT.

This chain's CDR3 is CSATRGFGELFF. The CDR3 nucleotides are TGCAGTGCTACGAGGGGATTCGGGGAGCTGTTTTTT. The chain joins TRBV20-1 to TRBJ2-2; D may correspond to TRBD1 or TRBD2 (5 bases each). Trimming pared 4 bases from V and 7 bases from J, leaving 10 bases between. Germline assignment: CDR1 DFQATT and CDR2 SNEGSKA (reference sequence). CDR3 length: 12 residues.

The V and J genes are TRBV20-1 and TRBJ2-7; TRBD1 is a possible D gene (6 bases). The germline V and J ends were trimmed by 6 bases and 3 bases, with 15 bases remaining between them. Germline CDR1 reads DFQATT; CDR2 reads SNEGSKA (reference sequence). The CDR3 loop spans 13 amino acids. In DNA, the CDR3 is TGCAGTGCCAGGAGGTGGGACAACTACGAGCAGTACTTC. Protein: CSARRWDNYEQYF.

The chain couples TRBV18 to TRBJ1-5; D call uncertain. The CDR3 covers 13 residues. The germline V gene encodes CDR1 KGHSH and CDR2 LQKENI. The germline V and J ends were trimmed by 3 bases and 9 bases, with 12 bases remaining between them. CDR3 residues: CASSPGEVRPQHF. The DNA for the CDR3 is TGTGCCAGCTCACCTGGAGAGGTCCGGCCCCAGCATTTT.

The chain links TRBV7-9 to TRBJ2-5; 12 bases agree with TRBD1. The V segment lost 5 bases and the J segment 2 bases; nucleotides outside the gene matches: 6. The CDR3 totals 16 residues. Germline-derived CDR1 and CDR2 are SEHNR and FQNEAQ (reference sequence). CDR3 DNA sequence: TGTGCCAGCAGCCCGGGGGACAGGGGGCTACAAGAGACCCAGTACTTC. It is translated as CASSPGDRGLQETQYF.

The chain uses TRBV27 and TRBJ2-4; no clear D. Germline-derived CDR1 and CDR2 are MNHEY and SMNVEV (reference sequence). Trimming took off 6 bases at V and 7 bases at J, with 10 bases between the two ends. CDR3 length: 12 amino acids. For the CDR3, the DNA is TGTGCCAGCAGGGATACCTGGAACATTCAGTACTTC. This sequence encodes CASRDTWNIQYF.

Note on this clonotype: A much larger clone differs from this one at a single base, so this may be a read error. In DNA, the CDR3 is TGCAGTGCCCCTGGAACGGGGGTTAGGGGCTCTGGGACCAACGTCCTGACTTTC. Its translation: CSAPGTGVRGSGTNVLTF. The chain carries TRBV20-1 and TRBJ2-6; possibly TRBD2 for D (6 bases). CDR3 length equals 18 residues. Germline V gene data show CDR1 as DFQATT and CDR2 as SNEGSKA (reference sequence).

This clonotype occurred a few times. The V and J genes are TRBV6-2 or TRBV6-3 and TRBJ1-1; D call uncertain. CDR3 length: 11 residues. V lost 11 bases, J lost 1 base, and 8 bases lay in between. Germline CDR1 is MNHEY and CDR2 is SVGEGT. CDR3 in amino acids: CAPEGNTEAFF. In DNA, the CDR3 is TGTGCCCCGGAGGGGAACACTGAAGCTTTCTTT.

In this sample, this clonotype turned up many times. The V gene is TRBV5-1, the J gene TRBJ2-1; D not resolved. With 4 bases removed from V and 7 bases from J, the gap between germline ends came to 12 bases. CDR1 and CDR2 from the germline V gene are SGHRS and YFSETQ. The CDR3 is 13 residues long. The DNA of the CDR3 is TGCGCCAGCAGCGATGGAATGGGAAATGAGCAGTTCTTC. Amino acid sequence: CASSDGMGNEQFF.

In this sample, this clonotype turned up a few times. This sequence joins TRBV2 and TRBJ1-1; D is undetermined. CDR1 SNHLY and CDR2 FYNNEI come from the germline V gene. CDR3 length: 14 residues. Deletions cut 3 bases from V and 10 bases from J, with 18 bases between. The DNA for the CDR3 is TGTGCCAGCAGTGACCCTCCTTTAAGGTCTCTAGCTTTCTTT. It is translated as CASSDPPLRSLAFF. The full variable domain, with the rest looked up from reference TRBV2 and TRBJ1-1, is EPEVTQTPSHQVTQMGQEVILRCVPISNHLYFYWYRQILGQKVEFLVSFYNNEISEKSEIFDDQFSVERPDGSNFTLKIRSTKLEDSAMYFCASSDPPLRSLAFFGQGTRLTVV.

The gene calls are TRBV5-1 and TRBJ1-1, with D possibly matching TRBD1 (6 bases). The ends were cut back, 3 bases at V and 1 base at J, with 16 bases in the middle. This CDR3 has 16 residues. The germline CDR1 and CDR2 sequences are SGHRS and YFSETQ. The DNA for the CDR3 is TGCGCCAGCAGCTCCCTATCGACAGGTCAGAACACTGAAGCTTTCTTT. The encoded protein is CASSSLSTGQNTEAFF.

There are many counts of this clonotype. This chain connects TRBV15 to TRBJ2-7; TRBD1 matches at 9 bases. V shed 0 bases and J 6 bases; nucleotides not matched to a gene: 9. The CDR3 is 16 amino acids. Per the germline V gene, CDR1 is LNHNV and CDR2 is YYDKDF (reference sequence). CDR3 nucleotides: TGTGCCACCAGCAGAGACCCCGGACAGGGGCTGGGCGAGCAGTACTTC. Residues: CATSRDPGQGLGEQYF.

Details on this clonotype: A much larger clone differs from this one at a single base, so this may be a read error. The conserved phenylalanine or tryptophan is not found at the CDR3 terminus, so this likely reflects a read error. The rearrangement links TRBV5-1 to TRBJ2-7; the match to TRBD1 covers 7 bases. The V and J ends lost 4 bases and 0 bases, in that order; junction bases with no gene match: 7. The CDR3 sequence is 15 residues long. Germline values: CDR1 SGHRS, CDR2 YFSETQ. The CDR3: CASSMDRSSSYEQYL. The CDR3 DNA is TGCGCCAGCAGCATGGACAGGTCGAGCTCCTACGAGCAGTACTTA.

This clonotype was seen ten or more times. The V gene is TRBV27, the J gene TRBJ2-7; possible D gene TRBD1, 6 bases. Germline assignment: CDR1 MNHEY and CDR2 SMNVEV (reference sequence). Trimming cost V 7 bases and J 0 bases, with 13 bases left between them. This CDR3 spans 14 amino acids. CDR3: CASTHDRSSYEQYF. The CDR3 region has the DNA TGTGCCAGCACTCACGACAGGAGCTCCTACGAGCAGTACTTC.

The V and J genes are TRBV2 and TRBJ1-4; D gene ambiguous. Trimming cost V 4 bases and J 2 bases, with 11 bases left between them. Per the germline V gene, CDR1 is SNHLY and CDR2 is FYNNEI. CDR3 length: 15 residues. CDR3 bases: TGTGCCAGCAGTGTTAGCGGGCTTACTAATGAAAAACTGTTTTTT. Its protein is CASSVSGLTNEKLFF. The full variable domain, its missing parts supplied by reference TRBV2 and TRBJ1-4, is EPEVTQTPSHQVTQMGQEVILRCVPISNHLYFYWYRQILGQKVEFLVSFYNNEISEKSEIFDDQFSVERPDGSNFTLKIRSTKLEDSAMYFCASSVSGLTNEKLFFGSGTQLSVL.

The V and J genes are TRBV10-3 and TRBJ1-1, with D unclear. The CDR3 spans 14 residues. The germline CDR1 and CDR2 sequences are ENHRY and SYGVKD. V lost 6 bases and J 7 bases, leaving 18 bases between the germline ends. The DNA of the CDR3 is TGTGCCATCAGATTAGACCTATCCGGCGATGAAGCTTTCTTT. Translation: CAIRLDLSGDEAFF.

This clonotype came up a few times. This chain connects TRBV5-1 to TRBJ2-3; 7 nucleotides agree with TRBD2. CDR1 is SGHRS and CDR2 is YFSETQ in the germline V gene. V was clipped by 4 bases and J by 3 bases; unmatched bases: 5. The CDR3 extends over 14 amino acids. The CDR3 coding sequence is TGCGCCAGCAGCGCGGGACTACTGACAGATACGCAGTATTTT. This encodes CASSAGLLTDTQYF.

This clonotype occurred many times. The chain has TRBV3-1 and TRBJ2-7; D unresolved. The CDR3 is 12 residues long. Looked up from germline, CDR1 is LGHDT and CDR2 is YNNKEL (reference sequence). V was pared by 5 bases and J by 2 bases, with 7 bases between. The CDR3: CASSGPAYEQYF. CDR3 DNA: TGTGCCAGCAGCGGGCCTGCCTACGAGCAGTACTTC.

Turning to this clonotype: A read error may be the cause here, since a much bigger clone is one base away. The V gene is TRBV7-7, the J gene TRBJ2-4, with TRBD2 as a possible D gene (6 bases). Gene TRBJ2-7 matches the end of the DNA better, so the J call may be wrong. The CDR3 loop spans 15 amino acids. Germline CDR1 reads SSHAT; CDR2 reads FNYEAQ (reference sequence). CDR3 in DNA: TGTGCTGGCAGCTTAGCGGCCAGTTCCACCTACGAGCAGTACTTC. Translating it yields CAGSLAASSTYEQYF.